This entry is about one T cell receptor (beta chain). As yet, its antigen is unknown. This sample stems from a study of graft-versus-host responses after intestinal transplantation. Study context: All recipients were given anti-thymocyte globulin induction, and tacrolimus and steroids were then administered for about three years. Broader study findings: Recipient bone marrow held GvH clones, some seen earlier in ileum or blood.

The CDR3 loop spans 17 amino acids. Germline V CDR1 and CDR2: SGHAT, FQNNGV. Trimming at V came to 0 bases and at J to 4 bases, leaving 9 bases not matched to a gene. Only in-frame clones appear in the TCRdb table, and some are missing; sequencing was by immunoSEQ multiplex PCR. The data show some 120,000 clones, with 85% to 95% seen just once and over 0.15% held by the top ten. The chain uses TRBV11-2 and TRBJ2-5, with 9 bases identical to TRBD2. The receptor's source is a human donor who received an intestinal transplant. The starting material was unstimulated CD4+ T cells sorted from spleen or lymph node cells, obtained before intestinal transplant. The chain's CDR3 is CASSLEGLGLALETQYF. CDR3 bases: TGTGCCAGCAGCTTAGAGGGACTGGGACTAGCATTAGAGACCCAGTACTTC.